This T cell receptor (beta chain) came from a study of T-cell memory formation after mild COVID-19. Whole-study context: Largely donor-specific TCR clusters were found.

General study results and limits: Contracting CD4+ clones sat mainly in CM and EM; CD8+ in EMRA. Memory sampled before infection contained some responding clones, suggesting cross-reactive memory joined.

V lost 5 bases and J 4 bases, leaving 8 bases between the germline ends. From germline, CDR1 is SNHLY and CDR2 FYNNEI. The CDR3 has 12 amino acids. This clonotype has ten or more counts. Its antigen is as yet unknown. TCRdb used MiXCR to reprocess the 5' RACE reads, holding one entry per CDR3 protein. The table shows about 190,000 distinct CDR3 sequences, with about a sixth occurring only once. The receptor's source is an adult woman who had mild COVID-19 (a few samples of this study predate the infection). Cell type and time point are not known. Sequencing was done on a sample of PBMCs or a T cell subset sorted from them (not recorded which). V is TRBV2 and J is TRBJ1-1; no definite D call. Here the CDR3 reads CASSSLGTEAFF. The CDR3 nucleotides read TGTGCCAGCAGTTCGTTGGGCACTGAAGCTTTCTTT.